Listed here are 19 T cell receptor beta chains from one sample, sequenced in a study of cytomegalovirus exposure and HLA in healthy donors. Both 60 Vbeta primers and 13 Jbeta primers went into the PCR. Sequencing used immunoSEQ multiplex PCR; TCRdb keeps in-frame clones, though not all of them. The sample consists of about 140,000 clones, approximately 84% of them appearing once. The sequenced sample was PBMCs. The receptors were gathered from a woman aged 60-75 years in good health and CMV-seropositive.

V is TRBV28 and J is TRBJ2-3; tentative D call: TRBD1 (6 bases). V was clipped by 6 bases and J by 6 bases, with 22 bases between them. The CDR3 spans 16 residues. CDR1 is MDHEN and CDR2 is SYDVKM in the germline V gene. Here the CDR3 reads CASSRPLQGERDTQYF. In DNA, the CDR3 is TGTGCCAGCAGCCGCCCCCTACAGGGAGAAAGGGATACGCAGTATTTT.

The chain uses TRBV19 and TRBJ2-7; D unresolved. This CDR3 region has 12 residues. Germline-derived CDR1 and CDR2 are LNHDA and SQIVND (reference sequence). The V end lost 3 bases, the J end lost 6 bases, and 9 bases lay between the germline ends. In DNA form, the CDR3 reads TGTGCCAGTAGTATGCTGGTCGGCGAGCAGTACTTC. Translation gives CASSMLVGEQYF.

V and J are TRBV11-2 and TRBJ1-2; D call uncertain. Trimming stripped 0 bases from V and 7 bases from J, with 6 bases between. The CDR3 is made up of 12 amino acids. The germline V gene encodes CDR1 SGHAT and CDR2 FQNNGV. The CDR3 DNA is TGTGCCAGCAGCTTAGAGACAACTGGCTACACCTTC. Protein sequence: CASSLETTGYTF.

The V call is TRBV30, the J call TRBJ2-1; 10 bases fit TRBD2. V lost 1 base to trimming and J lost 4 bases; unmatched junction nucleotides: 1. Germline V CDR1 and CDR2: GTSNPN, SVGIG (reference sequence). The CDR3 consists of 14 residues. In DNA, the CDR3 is TGTGCCTGGAGTGAGACTAGCGGGTACAATGAGCAGTTCTTC. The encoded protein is CAWSETSGYNEQFF.

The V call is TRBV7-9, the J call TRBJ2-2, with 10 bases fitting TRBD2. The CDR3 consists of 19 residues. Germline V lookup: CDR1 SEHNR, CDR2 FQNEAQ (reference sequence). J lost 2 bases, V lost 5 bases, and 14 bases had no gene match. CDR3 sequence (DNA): TGTGCCAGCAGCCTCGTGAGGGCTAGCGGGAGTTATAACACCGGGGAGCTGTTTTTT. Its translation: CASSLVRASGSYNTGELFF.

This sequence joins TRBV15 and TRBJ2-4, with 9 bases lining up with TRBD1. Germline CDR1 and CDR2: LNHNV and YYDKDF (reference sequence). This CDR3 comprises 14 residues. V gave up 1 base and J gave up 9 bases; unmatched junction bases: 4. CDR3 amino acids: CATSRGTGEPIQYF. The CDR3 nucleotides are TGTGCCACCAGCAGAGGGACAGGGGAGCCCATTCAGTACTTC.

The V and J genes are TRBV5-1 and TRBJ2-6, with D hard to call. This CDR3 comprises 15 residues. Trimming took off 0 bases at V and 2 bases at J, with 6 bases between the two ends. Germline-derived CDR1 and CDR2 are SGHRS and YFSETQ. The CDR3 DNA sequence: TGCGCCAGCAGCTTGGGAGCCCCTGGGGCCAACGTCCTGACTTTC. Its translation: CASSLGAPGANVLTF. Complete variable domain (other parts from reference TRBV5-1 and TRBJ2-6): KAGVTQTPRYLIKTRGQQVTLSCSPISGHRSVSWYQQTPGQGLQFLFEYFSETQRNKGNFPGRFSGRQFSNSRSEMNVSTLELGDSALYLCASSLGAPGANVLTFGAGSRLTVL.

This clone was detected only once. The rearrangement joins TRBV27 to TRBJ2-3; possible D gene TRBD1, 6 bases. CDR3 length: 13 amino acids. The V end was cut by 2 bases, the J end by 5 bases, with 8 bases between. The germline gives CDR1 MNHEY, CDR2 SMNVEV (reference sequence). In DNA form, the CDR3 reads TGTGCCAGCAGTTTAATGGACAGAGATACGCAGTATTTT. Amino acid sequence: CASSLMDRDTQYF.

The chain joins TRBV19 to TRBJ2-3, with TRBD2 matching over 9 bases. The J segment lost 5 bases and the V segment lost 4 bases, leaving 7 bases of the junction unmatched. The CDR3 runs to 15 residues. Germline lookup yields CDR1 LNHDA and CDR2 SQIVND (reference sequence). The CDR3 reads CASSNSGRREDTQYF. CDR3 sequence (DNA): TGTGCCAGTAGTAATAGCGGGAGAAGGGAAGATACGCAGTATTTT.

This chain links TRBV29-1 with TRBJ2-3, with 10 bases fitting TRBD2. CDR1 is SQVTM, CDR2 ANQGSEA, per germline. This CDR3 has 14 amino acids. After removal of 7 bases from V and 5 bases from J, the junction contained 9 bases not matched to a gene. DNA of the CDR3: TGCAGCGCTGCCCTAGCGGGAGCTCGAGATACGCAGTATTTT. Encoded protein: CSAALAGARDTQYF.

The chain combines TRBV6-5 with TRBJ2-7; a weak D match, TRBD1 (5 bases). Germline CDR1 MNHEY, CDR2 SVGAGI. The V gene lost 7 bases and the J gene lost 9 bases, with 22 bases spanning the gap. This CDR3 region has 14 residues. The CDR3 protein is CASKGRASEGGQYF. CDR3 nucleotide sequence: TGTGCCAGCAAGGGCAGGGCCAGTGAAGGCGGGCAGTACTTC.

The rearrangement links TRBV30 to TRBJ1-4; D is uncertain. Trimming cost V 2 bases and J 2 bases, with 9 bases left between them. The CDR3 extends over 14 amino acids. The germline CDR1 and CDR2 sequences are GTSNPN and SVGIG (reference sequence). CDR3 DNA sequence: TGTGCCTGGAGTCCGGGGTGGACTAATGAAAAACTGTTTTTT. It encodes CAWSPGWTNEKLFF.

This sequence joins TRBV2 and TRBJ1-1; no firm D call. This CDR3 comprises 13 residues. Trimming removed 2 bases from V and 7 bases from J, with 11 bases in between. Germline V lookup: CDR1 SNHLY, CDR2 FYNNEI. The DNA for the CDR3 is TGTGCCAGCAGTGAACTGAGAGGGAATGAAGCTTTCTTT. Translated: CASSELRGNEAFF.

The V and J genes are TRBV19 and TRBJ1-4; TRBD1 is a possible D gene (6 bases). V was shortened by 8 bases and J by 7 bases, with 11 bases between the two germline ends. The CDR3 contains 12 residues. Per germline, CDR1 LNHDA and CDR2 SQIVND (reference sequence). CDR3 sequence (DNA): TGTGCCAGTCACGGGGACATTGAAAAACTGTTTTTT. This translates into CASHGDIEKLFF.

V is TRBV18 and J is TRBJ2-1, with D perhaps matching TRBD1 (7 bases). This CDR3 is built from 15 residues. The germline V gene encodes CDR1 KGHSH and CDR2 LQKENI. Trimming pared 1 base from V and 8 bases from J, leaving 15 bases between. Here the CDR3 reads CASSPLPGQRDEQFF. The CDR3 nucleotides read TGTGCCAGCTCACCACTTCCGGGACAGCGGGATGAGCAGTTCTTC.

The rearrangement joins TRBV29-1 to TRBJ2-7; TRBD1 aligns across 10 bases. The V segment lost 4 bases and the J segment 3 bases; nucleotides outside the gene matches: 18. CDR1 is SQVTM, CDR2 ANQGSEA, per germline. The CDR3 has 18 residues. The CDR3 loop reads CSVGRTPHPGTGDYEQYF. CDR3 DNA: TGCAGCGTTGGCCGTACCCCCCACCCCGGGACAGGGGACTACGAGCAGTACTTC.

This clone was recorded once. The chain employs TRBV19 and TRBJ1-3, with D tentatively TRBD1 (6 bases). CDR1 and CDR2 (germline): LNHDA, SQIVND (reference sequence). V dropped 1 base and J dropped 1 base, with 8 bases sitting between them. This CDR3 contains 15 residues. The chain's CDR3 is CASSIAGTSGNTIYF. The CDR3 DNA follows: TGTGCCAGTAGTATAGCGGGGACATCTGGAAACACCATATATTTT.

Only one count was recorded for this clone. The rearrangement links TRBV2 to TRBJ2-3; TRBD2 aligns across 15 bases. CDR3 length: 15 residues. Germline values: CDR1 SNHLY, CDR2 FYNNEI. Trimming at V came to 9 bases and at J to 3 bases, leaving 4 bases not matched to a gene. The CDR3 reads CASRGLAGGTDTQYF. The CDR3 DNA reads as TGTGCCAGTCGGGGACTAGCGGGAGGAACAGATACGCAGTATTTT.

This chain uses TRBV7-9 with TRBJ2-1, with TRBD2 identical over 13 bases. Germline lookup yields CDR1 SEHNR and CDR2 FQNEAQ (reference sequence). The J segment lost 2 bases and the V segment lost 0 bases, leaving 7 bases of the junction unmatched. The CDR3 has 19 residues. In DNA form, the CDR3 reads TGTGCCAGCAGCTTAGCCCCGGGACTAGCGGGATTCACCTACAATGAGCAGTTCTTC. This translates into CASSLAPGLAGFTYNEQFF.